The T cell receptor (beta chain) under discussion was sequenced for a study of Ad26.COV2.S vaccination and SARS-CoV-2 variants (dated by TCRdb to the early 2020s). As for the study more broadly: Vaccine-arm donors were drawn from COV1001, a multicentre, randomized, double-blind, placebo-controlled phase I-IIa trial of Ad26.COV2.S in healthy adults. Ad26.COV2.S was administered intramuscularly at a dose of 5x10^10 or 1x10^11 viral particles, either as one shot or as two shots given 56 days apart. Sequencing of the TCRbeta repertoire served to evaluate the specificity and breadth of SARS-CoV-2-reactive T cell receptors following Ad26.COV2.S vaccination. The TCR-sequenced set comprised about 32 samples: some 19 Ad26.COV2.S vaccine recipients, 5 placebo recipients and 8 SARS-CoV-2 convalescent individuals. Trial participants were randomized into five groups of five: low-dose or high-dose Ad26.COV2.S given once or twice, or placebo on both occasions. Investigators did not know the trial group allocation while performing experiments and assessing outcomes. Points the paper makes about the study in general: After vaccination, spike-specific CD8+ and CD4+ T cell responses were reported to show substantial breadth. It was noted by the authors that total T cell responses may have been underestimated by the TCR breadth and depth analyses. The study lacked the statistical power to compare responses across vaccine doses or regimens. Higher spike-specific TCR breadth was observed in Ad26.COV2.S recipients than in placebo recipients (P = 0.0014). Non-spike TCR breadth was comparable between vaccine and placebo recipients, consistent with the vaccine containing only spike.

The treatment or condition tag for this specimen amounts to: about 20 received Ad26.COV2.S at low or high dose, single or two shots; roughly five received placebo; per-sample allocation not given. For vaccine and placebo recipients, repertoires were sequenced using samples collected on day 63 after the first injection. Between 29 July and 7 August 2020, Cohort 1b enrolled 20 to 30 adults aged 18-55 years at one site in Boston, USA. Ad26.COV2.S was a replication-incompetent adenovirus type 26 vector expressing a prefusion-stabilized SARS-CoV-2 spike protein from the original Wuhan strain. This clone came up a few times. The antigen it recognizes is unknown. Per-nucleotide qualities are absent, and no much larger clonotype sits a single base away. TCRbeta CDR3 regions were sequenced with the immunoSEQ Assay. After extraction, genomic DNA underwent amplification by bias-controlled multiplex PCR, followed by high-throughput sequencing. Concerning the study's data processing: To quantify the absolute abundance of each unique TCRbeta CDR3 region, sequences were collapsed and filtered. T cell fraction was estimated by normalizing TCRbeta template counts to usable DNA, with usable DNA measured through amplification of reference genes found in all nucleated cells. Repertoire TCRs were annotated as SARS-CoV-2-specific when V gene, CDR3 amino acid sequence and J gene were exactly matched to a known reactive TCR set. The reference SARS-CoV-2 TCR set came from MIRA and was filtered for enrichment in COVID-19-positive ImmuneCODE repertoires, removing public or cross-reactive TCRs. Based on the MIRA antigens, annotated TCRs were further analysed at the level of specific ORF or position within ORF. Breadth was defined as the number of annotated unique rearrangements divided by the total number of unique productive rearrangements, and depth was defined as the summed frequency of the annotated unique rearrangements. Two-sided Wilcoxon rank-sum tests were applied when comparing TCR breadth between groups. Entries here come from immuneACCESS through TCRdb and include only in-frame sequences with V and J called. Some clones fail to appear in such tables; in the studies checked, an unresolved V gene covers under half of the shortfall, and the cause of the remainder is unknown. The DNA gave D and trimming, while V, J and clone size come from that table. Here the sample has over 350,000 clones; around 85% occur a single time. Under 4% of the sample belongs to the ten largest clones.

CDR1 LNHDA and CDR2 SQIVND were looked up in the germline V gene (reference sequence). V is cut back by 5 bases and J by 6 bases, with 11 bases in the junction unmatched. Inclusive of the bounding cysteine and phenylalanine, the CDR3 is 16 residues long. Left in the record is the CDR3 DNA by itself, 48 bases read in frame from the first base. The sample here was peripheral blood, taken in a trial of Ad26.COV2.S vaccine versus placebo. The chain uses TRBV19 and TRBJ1-5; the central 9 bases match TRBD1. This clonotype originated in a person between 18 and 65 years old who received the Ad26.COV2.S COVID-19 vaccine or a placebo. In nucleotide form, the sequence is TGTGCCAGTAGTGCGGCCGCCGGGACAGGGTTTCAGCCCCAGCATTTT. Translated, this is CASSAAAGTGFQPQHF.